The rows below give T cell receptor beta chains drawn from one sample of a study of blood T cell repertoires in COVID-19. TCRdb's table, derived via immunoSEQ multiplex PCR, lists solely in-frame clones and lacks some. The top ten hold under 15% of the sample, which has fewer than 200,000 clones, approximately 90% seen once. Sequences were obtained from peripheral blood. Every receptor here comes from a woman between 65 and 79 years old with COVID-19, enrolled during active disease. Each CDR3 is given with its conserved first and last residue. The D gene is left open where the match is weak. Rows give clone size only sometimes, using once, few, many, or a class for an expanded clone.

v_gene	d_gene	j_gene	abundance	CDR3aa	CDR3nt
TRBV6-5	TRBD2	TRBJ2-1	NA	CASRKGLGSYEQFF	TGTGCCAGCAGGAAAGGACTAGGCAGCTATGAGCAGTTCTTC
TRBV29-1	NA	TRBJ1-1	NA	CSAETGPGTEAFF	TGCAGCGCTGAAACAGGGCCGGGCACTGAAGCTTTCTTT
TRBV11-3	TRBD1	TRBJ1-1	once	CASSSRTGGSTEAFF	TGTGCCAGCAGCTCCAGGACAGGGGGGAGCACTGAAGCTTTCTTT
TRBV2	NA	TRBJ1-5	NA	CASSGQLNQPQHF	TGTGCCAGCAGTGGCCAGTTAAATCAGCCCCAGCATTTT
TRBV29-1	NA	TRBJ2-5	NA	CSAEEKETQYF	TGCAGCGCTGAGGAGAAAGAGACCCAGTACTTC
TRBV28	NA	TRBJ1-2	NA	CASRRQGLNYGYTF	TGTGCCAGCCGCCGGCAGGGGCTCAACTATGGCTACACCTTC
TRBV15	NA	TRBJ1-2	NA	CATSREGVGYGYTF	TGTGCCACCAGCAGAGAAGGGGTGGGTTACGGCTACACCTTC
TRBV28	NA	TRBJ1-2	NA	CASSGVVYTF	TGTGCCAGCAGCGGGGTTGTCTACACCTTC
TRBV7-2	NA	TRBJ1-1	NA	CASSLQTDTEAFF	TGTGCCAGCAGCTTACAAACGGACACTGAAGCTTTCTTT
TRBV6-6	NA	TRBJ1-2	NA	CASTGNYGYTF	TGTGCCAGCACAGGGAACTATGGCTACACCTTC
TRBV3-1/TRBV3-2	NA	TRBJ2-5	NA	CASRSTGRGETQYF	TGTGCCAGCAGATCTACCGGCCGCGGGGAGACCCAGTACTTC
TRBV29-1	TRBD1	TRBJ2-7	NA	CSVSGGTYEQYF	TGCAGCGTTTCAGGGGGCACCTACGAGCAGTACTTC
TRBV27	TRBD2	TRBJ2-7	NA	CASSRLAGESPEQYF	TGTGCCAGCAGCCGGCTAGCGGGAGAATCCCCCGAGCAGTACTTC
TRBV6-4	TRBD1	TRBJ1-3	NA	CASSDTYRGRTGNTIYF	TGTGCCAGCAGTGACACCTACAGGGGGCGGACTGGAAACACCATATATTTT
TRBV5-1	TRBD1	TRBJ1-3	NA	CASSLEQGNSGNTIYF	TGCGCCAGCAGCTTGGAACAGGGGAACTCTGGAAACACCATATATTTT
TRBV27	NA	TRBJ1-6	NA	CASSLSDRFSPLHF	TGTGCCAGCAGTTTATCGGACAGATTTTCACCCCTCCACTTT
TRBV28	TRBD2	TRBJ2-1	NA	CASIPRASGTYNEQFF	TGTGCCAGCATCCCAAGGGCTAGCGGGACCTACAATGAGCAGTTCTTC
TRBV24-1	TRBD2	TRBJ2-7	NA	CATSDPSGSHEQYF	TGTGCCACCAGTGACCCTAGCGGGAGCCACGAGCAGTACTTC
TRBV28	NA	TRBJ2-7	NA	CASSPSQGYYEQYF	TGTGCCAGCAGCCCCTCCCAGGGGTACTACGAGCAGTACTTC
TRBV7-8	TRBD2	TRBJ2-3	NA	CASSLVLARTDTQYF	TGTGCCAGCAGCTTAGTACTAGCGCGCACAGATACGCAGTATTTT
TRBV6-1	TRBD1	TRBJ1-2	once	CASSEATGANYGYTF	TGTGCCAGCAGTGAGGCGACAGGGGCAAACTATGGCTACACCTTC
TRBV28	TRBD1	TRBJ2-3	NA	CASSAGTGLVDTQYF	TGTGCCAGCAGCGCCGGGACAGGGCTCGTAGATACGCAGTATTTT
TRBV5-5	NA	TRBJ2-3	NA	CASSPTGQLTDTQYF	TGTGCCAGCAGCCCAACAGGTCAGCTAACAGATACGCAGTATTTT
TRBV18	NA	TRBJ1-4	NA	CASSRATDEKLFF	TGTGCCAGCTCACGTGCGACAGACGAAAAACTGTTTTTT
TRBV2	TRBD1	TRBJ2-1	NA	CASSADRGAYNEQFF	TGTGCCAGCAGCGCCGACAGGGGGGCTTACAATGAGCAGTTCTTC
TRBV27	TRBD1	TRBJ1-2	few	CASSVTGTGHQLEIPNYGYTF	TGTGCCAGCAGTGTCACCGGGACAGGACACCAACTTGAGATTCCTAACTATGGCTACACCTTC
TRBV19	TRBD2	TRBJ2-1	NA	CASSIASGGYNEQFF	TGTGCCAGTAGTATCGCTAGCGGGGGCTACAATGAGCAGTTCTTC
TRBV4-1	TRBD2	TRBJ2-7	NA	CASSTGSGDPSGTYVEQYF	TGCGCCAGCAGCACCGGATCGGGGGACCCGAGCGGGACGTATGTTGAGCAGTACTTC